This T cell receptor beta chain is from a study of shared clonotypes between healthy human individuals. Trimming cost V 7 bases and J 9 bases; bases outside gene matches: 9. The CDR3 is 13 amino acids. The germline V gene has CDR1 LNHDA and CDR2 SQIVND (reference sequence). The data were produced by immunoSEQ multiplex PCR, yet TCRdb's version contains in-frame clones alone and is incomplete. Seen here are some 2,500,000 clones, 85% to 95% observed once, and the top ten hold around 0.4%. The chain couples TRBV19 to TRBJ1-5, with 7 bases aligning to TRBD1. The sample consisted of naive CD4+ T cells from PBMCs. Noted subset: CD45RA+ positively selected. This clonotype was sampled from a man younger than 30 in good health. Some clones in this sample may be carry-over from other donors' samples. CDR3 region: CASIRQGRGPQHF. CDR3 DNA: TGTGCCAGTATCCGACAGGGAAGGGGGCCCCAGCATTTT. Drawing the rest from reference TRBV19 and TRBJ1-5, the complete variable domain is DGGITQSPKYLFRKEGQNVTLSCEQNLNHDAMYWYRQDPGQGLRLIYYSQIVNDFQKGDIAEGYSVSREKKESFPLTVTSAQKNPTAFYLCASIRQGRGPQHFGDGTRLSIL.